A selection of T cell receptor beta chains follows, all from one sample in a study of T cells in tumors after PD-1 blockade. Clones were sequenced by immunoSEQ multiplex PCR, and TCRdb holds only the in-frame ones, with some missing. Of 15,000 or so clones in the sample, about 84% were seen once. Material: PBMCs, obtained after anti-PD-1 treatment. The source is a human donor with basal cell carcinoma. Both conserved end residues are part of each CDR3. A D gene is named only where the DNA matches it firmly. Expanded clones get a size class; other rows say once, few or many, or leave the size out.

abundance	v_gene	d_gene	j_gene	CDR3aa	CDR3nt
NA	TRBV23-1	NA	TRBJ2-7	CASSQPRGGTGYEQYF	TGCGCCAGCAGTCAACCCAGGGGGGGGACGGGGTACGAGCAGTACTTC
NA	TRBV6-5	TRBD1	TRBJ1-4	CASSIRGLTNEKLFF	TGTGCCAGCAGTATAAGGGGGCTGACTAATGAAAAACTGTTTTTT
NA	TRBV5-4	NA	TRBJ2-2	CASSRYRGTGELFF	TGTGCCAGCAGCCGGTACCGGGGGACCGGGGAGCTGTTTTTT
few	TRBV28	TRBD1	TRBJ1-2	CASSGRGRANYGYTF	TGTGCCAGCAGCGGCAGGGGGCGAGCTAACTATGGCTACACCTTC
once	TRBV9	TRBD1	TRBJ2-2	CASSVDVHLTGGGTGELFF	TGTGCCAGCAGCGTAGACGTCCACCTAACAGGGGGCGGCACCGGGGAGCTGTTTTTT
NA	TRBV7-9	TRBD1	TRBJ2-2	CASSAETGYTGELFF	TGTGCCAGCAGCGCAGAGACAGGGTACACCGGGGAGCTGTTTTTT
NA	TRBV6-1	NA	TRBJ1-2	CASSEAGANYGYTF	TGTGCCAGCAGTGAAGCGGGGGCTAACTATGGCTACACCTTC
NA	TRBV7-9	NA	TRBJ2-7	CASSAGQRMEQYF	TGTGCCAGCAGCGCGGGACAGAGGATGGAGCAGTACTTC
NA	TRBV5-1	NA	TRBJ2-2	CASKDGALNTGELFF	TGCGCCAGCAAAGACGGGGCGCTGAACACCGGGGAGCTGTTTTTT
NA	TRBV15	TRBD1	TRBJ2-3	CATSRNRDSITDTQYF	TGTGCCACCAGCAGGAACCGGGACAGCATCACAGATACGCAGTATTTT
NA	TRBV9	NA	TRBJ2-3	CASSDFSGPSTDTQYF	TGTGCCAGCAGCGATTTTAGCGGACCTAGCACAGATACGCAGTATTTT
NA	TRBV7-8	NA	TRBJ2-2	CASSRRTVGIGELFF	TGTGCCAGCAGCCGTCGGACAGTTGGCATCGGGGAGCTGTTTTTT
NA	TRBV5-1	TRBD1	TRBJ1-2	CASSLLGGGSTNYGYTF	TGCGCCAGCAGCCTCCTGGGAGGGGGCTCCACTAACTATGGCTACACCTTC
NA	TRBV7-2	NA	TRBJ1-4	CASSLGFGGEKLFF	TGTGCCAGCAGCTTAGGATTTGGGGGCGAAAAACTGTTTTTT
NA	TRBV19	NA	TRBJ2-7	CASSIDAASVPYEQYF	TGTGCCAGTAGTATAGATGCGGCTAGCGTTCCCTACGAGCAGTACTTC
NA	TRBV6-2/TRBV6-3	NA	TRBJ2-7	CASSPRRTGGGYNEQYF	TGTGCCAGCAGTCCCCGTCGGACAGGTGGGGGGTATAACGAGCAGTACTTC
NA	TRBV6-5	TRBD1	TRBJ1-2	CASSLGQGFRYGYTF	TGTGCCAGCAGCTTAGGACAGGGATTTCGGTATGGCTACACCTTC
NA	TRBV21-1	NA	TRBJ2-6	CASSKLGPFELKDKYSGANVLTF	TGTGCCAGCAGCAAATTAGGGCCTTTTGAGTTAAAGGACAAATACTCTGGGGCCAACGTCCTGACTTTC
NA	TRBV6-6	NA	TRBJ1-1	CASEQNTEAFF	TGTGCCAGCGAGCAGAACACTGAAGCTTTCTTT
few	TRBV5-5	NA	TRBJ2-3	CASSLRIDTQYF	TGTGCCAGCAGCTTGAGGATCGATACGCAGTATTTT
NA	TRBV5-4	TRBD1	TRBJ2-5	CASSLSGGGETQYF	TGTGCCAGCAGCCTCTCAGGGGGTGGGGAGACCCAGTACTTC
NA	TRBV30	TRBD2	TRBJ2-3	CAWSVILAFSGRARDTQYF	TGTGCCTGGAGTGTAATACTAGCTTTTAGCGGGAGGGCCAGAGATACGCAGTATTTT
NA	TRBV5-4	TRBD2	TRBJ2-7	CASSFFSGGLREQYF	TGTGCCAGCAGCTTTTTTAGCGGGGGGCTCCGGGAGCAGTACTTC
NA	TRBV6-6	NA	TRBJ2-3	CASSPPQGDTQYF	TGTGCCAGCAGTCCCCCCCAAGGGGATACGCAGTATTTT
NA	TRBV6-1	TRBD2	TRBJ2-1	CASSERSGGAFF	TGTGCCAGCAGTGAAAGAAGCGGGGGGGCGTTCTTC
once	TRBV5-6	NA	TRBJ2-2	CASSSDGGPNTGELFF	TGTGCCAGCAGCTCCGACGGCGGACCCAACACCGGGGAGCTGTTTTTT
NA	TRBV15	NA	TRBJ1-1	CATRLYGGNTEAFF	TGTGCCACCAGACTTTACGGGGGTAACACTGAAGCTTTCTTT
few	TRBV9	NA	TRBJ1-1	CASSALPRTEAFF	TGTGCCAGCAGCGCCCTGCCCCGTACTGAAGCTTTCTTT
once	TRBV18	NA	TRBJ1-5	CASSIVPGAELGGNQPQHF	TGTGCCAGCTCAATTGTTCCCGGGGCAGAACTCGGCGGCAATCAGCCCCAGCATTTT
NA	TRBV6-5	NA	TRBJ2-2	CASSQLGELFF	TGTGCCAGCAGTCAATTGGGGGAGCTGTTTTTT
NA	TRBV6-6	NA	TRBJ1-2	CASRQPPPAGGYTF	TGTGCCAGCAGACAACCCCCCCCGGCCGGGGGCTACACCTTC
once	TRBV12-5	NA	TRBJ1-1	CASGESSNTEAFF	TGTGCTAGTGGTGAAAGTTCTAACACTGAAGCTTTCTTT
NA	TRBV18	TRBD1	TRBJ1-5	CASSSGQNQPQHF	TGTGCCAGCTCGTCGGGACAGAATCAGCCCCAGCATTTT
NA	TRBV5-1	NA	TRBJ2-1	CASSPLGPNNEQFF	TGCGCCAGCAGCCCTTTGGGACCGAACAATGAGCAGTTCTTC
NA	TRBV5-1	NA	TRBJ2-5	CASSLETRQETQYF	TGCGCCAGCAGCTTGGAGACACGACAAGAGACCCAGTACTTC
NA	TRBV24-1	NA	TRBJ1-2	CATSDSTTGIGGYTF	TGTGCCACCAGTGATTCCACTACAGGGATCGGTGGCTACACCTTC
NA	TRBV10-3	NA	TRBJ1-6	CAISESREGRSPLHF	TGTGCCATCAGTGAGTCAAGGGAGGGCCGCTCACCCCTCCACTTT
NA	TRBV5-1	TRBD1	TRBJ2-3	CASTLGVTGGLDTQYF	TGCGCCAGCACCCTCGGAGTTACAGGGGGACTCGATACGCAGTATTTT